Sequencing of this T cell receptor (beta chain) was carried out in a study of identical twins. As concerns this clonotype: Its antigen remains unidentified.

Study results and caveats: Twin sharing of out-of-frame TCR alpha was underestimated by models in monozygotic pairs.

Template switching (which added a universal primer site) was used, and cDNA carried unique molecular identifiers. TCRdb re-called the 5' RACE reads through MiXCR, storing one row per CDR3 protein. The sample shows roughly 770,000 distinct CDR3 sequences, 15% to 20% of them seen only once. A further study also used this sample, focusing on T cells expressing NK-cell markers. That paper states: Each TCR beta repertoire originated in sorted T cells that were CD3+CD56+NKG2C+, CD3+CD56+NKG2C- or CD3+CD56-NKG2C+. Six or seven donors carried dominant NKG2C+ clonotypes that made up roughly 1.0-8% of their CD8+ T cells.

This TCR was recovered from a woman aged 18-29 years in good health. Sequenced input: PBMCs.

CDR3 DNA: TGCGCCAGCAGCCAAGATGGCTGGGGTCGTACGTGGGAGCAGTACTTC. This translates into CASSQDGWGRTWEQYF. V usage is TRBV4-3 and J usage is TRBJ2-7; D gene uncertain. The CDR3 length is 16 residues. Trimming shortened V by 0 bases and J by 7 bases, and 19 bases separated the two germline ends. CDR1 is LGHNA, CDR2 YSLEER, per germline.